This T cell receptor (beta chain) was obtained from a study of identical twins. General study findings and limits: Reduced insertions were recorded for abundant cord blood beta clonotypes, with no such pattern in memory repertoires.

TCRdb independently ran MiXCR on the 5' RACE reads; one entry per CDR3 protein. The repertoire holds 400,000 to 500,000 distinct CDR3 sequences, with about a fifth as singletons. CDR3 length: 13 residues. V was clipped by 5 bases and J by 7 bases, with 12 bases between them. CDR1 SGHTA and CDR2 FQGNSA come from the germline V gene. This clonotype was recorded at least ten times. Its specificity is unknown. Only healthy Caucasians were enrolled as donors. This chain connects TRBV7-2 to TRBJ2-1; D unclear. The TCR originated in a man in his fifties in good health. What was sequenced was naive T cells sorted from blood. The CDR3 spells CASSAPLANEQFF. The CDR3 bases are TGTGCCAGCAGCGCCCCACTGGCAAATGAGCAGTTCTTC. Full variable domain (missing parts from reference TRBV7-2 and TRBJ2-1): GAGVSQSPSNKVTEKGKDVELRCDPISGHTALYWYRQSLGQGLEFLIYFQGNSAPDKSGLPSDRFSAERTGGSVSTLTIQRTQQEDSAVYLCASSAPLANEQFFGPGTRLTVL.